Each of the 11 T cell receptor beta chains below was sequenced from the same sample in a study of blood T cell repertoires in COVID-19. Sequencing was performed with immunoSEQ multiplex PCR; in TCRdb, only in-frame clones are kept and a portion is missing. The table has over 150,000 clones, over 70% seen once. Sequencing was done on a sample of peripheral blood. All receptors come from a woman at least 80 years old with active or convalescent COVID-19.

For the CDR3, the DNA is TGTGCTATCGGGGGCAGGGGGCAGCTCTCCTACGAGCAGTACTTC. This sequence encodes CAIGGRGQLSYEQYF. The chain joins TRBV6-5 to TRBJ2-7, with 8 bases matching TRBD1. This CDR3 has 15 amino acids. The germline gives CDR1 MNHEY, CDR2 SVGAGI.

The chain employs TRBV9 and TRBJ2-7, with 13 bases that match TRBD2. Germline V gene sequence: CDR1 SGDLS, CDR2 YYNGEE. V shed 3 bases, J shed 6 bases, and the junction held 6 bases outside the gene matches. The CDR3 spans 15 residues. Here the CDR3 reads CASSAGLAGVAEQYF. The CDR3 DNA reads TGTGCCAGCAGCGCTGGACTAGCGGGGGTCGCCGAGCAGTACTTC.

V is TRBV18 and J is TRBJ2-7; perhaps TRBD1 as D (6 bases). V was pared by 5 bases and J by 5 bases, with 16 bases between. The germline V gene has CDR1 KGHSH and CDR2 LQKENI. This CDR3 contains 14 residues. The CDR3 here is CASSARQEQDEQYF. The CDR3 coding sequence is TGTGCCAGCTCAGCGCGACAGGAACAGGACGAGCAGTACTTC.

The chain uses TRBV6-1 and TRBJ1-2, with TRBD1 as a possible D gene (5 bases). Germline V gene data show CDR1 as MNHNS and CDR2 as SASEGT. The CDR3 has 14 residues. Trimming pared 5 bases from V and 2 bases from J, leaving 12 bases between. The CDR3 region has the DNA TGTGCCAGCAGTTCTCCGGGACTGAACTATGGCTACACCTTC. Amino acids: CASSSPGLNYGYTF.

The rearrangement joins TRBV2 to TRBJ2-1, with a weak D call TRBD2 (5 bases). The germline CDR1 and CDR2 sequences are SNHLY and FYNNEI. The CDR3 runs 12 residues. Trimming stripped 6 bases from V and 6 bases from J, with 9 bases between. The CDR3 is CASREDSNEQFF. CDR3 coding DNA: TGTGCCAGCAGGGAGGACTCCAATGAGCAGTTCTTC. Drawing the rest from reference TRBV2 and TRBJ2-1, the complete variable domain is EPEVTQTPSHQVTQMGQEVILRCVPISNHLYFYWYRQILGQKVEFLVSFYNNEISEKSEIFDDQFSVERPDGSNFTLKIRSTKLEDSAMYFCASREDSNEQFFGPGTRLTVL.

The rearrangement joins TRBV7-9 to TRBJ1-2, with TRBD1 matching over 8 bases. This CDR3 region has 15 residues. From germline, CDR1 is SEHNR and CDR2 FQNEAQ (reference sequence). With 0 bases clipped from V and 8 bases from J, the junction kept 8 bases outside the gene matches. Here the CDR3 reads CASSLAGQGAGGYTF. The CDR3 DNA reads as TGTGCCAGCAGCTTAGCCGGGCAGGGGGCGGGCGGCTACACCTTC.

The rearrangement joins TRBV6-5 to TRBJ1-5; D might be TRBD1 (5 bases). The V gene's germline CDR1 is MNHEY and CDR2 SVGAGI. The ends were cut back, 2 bases at V and 7 bases at J, with 15 bases in the middle. The CDR3 covers 15 residues. The CDR3 sequence: CASSYTVMGGQPQHF. Written as DNA, the CDR3 is TGTGCCAGCAGTTACACGGTGATGGGGGGACAGCCCCAGCATTTT.

The V call is TRBV11-1, the J call TRBJ1-4; a possible D gene is TRBD1 (6 bases). The CDR3 is 15 residues long. Germline assignment: CDR1 SGHAT and CDR2 FQDESV (reference sequence). Trimming removed 0 bases at V and 8 bases at J, with 13 bases between. Here the CDR3 DNA reads TGTGCCAGCAGCTTAGCCCGTGGGACACTGGAAAAACTGTTTTTT. It yields the protein CASSLARGTLEKLFF.

This chain uses TRBV27 with TRBJ1-2; 7 bases are shared with TRBD1. Germline lookup yields CDR1 MNHEY and CDR2 SMNVEV (reference sequence). The CDR3 covers 15 residues. V was pared by 4 bases and J by 7 bases, with 12 bases of the junction left unmatched. DNA of the CDR3: TGTGCCAGCAGTTGGACGAAACAGGGGTTCCGTGGCTACACCTTC. Protein: CASSWTKQGFRGYTF.

The chain is built from TRBV19 and TRBJ2-1, with TRBD2 matching over 9 bases. With V trimmed by 5 bases and J by 6 bases, 8 bases remained unmatched. The length of the CDR3 is 15 residues. The germline gives CDR1 LNHDA, CDR2 SQIVND (reference sequence). The CDR3 nucleotides are TGTGCCAGTAGTCCCCAAGCGGGGGGCCGCAATGAGCAGTTCTTC. It codes for CASSPQAGGRNEQFF.

This sequence joins TRBV6-2 or TRBV6-3 and TRBJ1-2, with 10 bases aligning to TRBD1. Germline V gives CDR1 MNHEY, CDR2 SVGEGT. This CDR3 is 15 amino acids long. Trimming removed 6 bases from V and 5 bases from J; junction bases left unmatched: 9. The CDR3, as DNA: TGTGCCAGCAGCCGCGCCTCGGGACAGGGGTATGGCTACACCTTC. Translated, it gives CASSRASGQGYGYTF.